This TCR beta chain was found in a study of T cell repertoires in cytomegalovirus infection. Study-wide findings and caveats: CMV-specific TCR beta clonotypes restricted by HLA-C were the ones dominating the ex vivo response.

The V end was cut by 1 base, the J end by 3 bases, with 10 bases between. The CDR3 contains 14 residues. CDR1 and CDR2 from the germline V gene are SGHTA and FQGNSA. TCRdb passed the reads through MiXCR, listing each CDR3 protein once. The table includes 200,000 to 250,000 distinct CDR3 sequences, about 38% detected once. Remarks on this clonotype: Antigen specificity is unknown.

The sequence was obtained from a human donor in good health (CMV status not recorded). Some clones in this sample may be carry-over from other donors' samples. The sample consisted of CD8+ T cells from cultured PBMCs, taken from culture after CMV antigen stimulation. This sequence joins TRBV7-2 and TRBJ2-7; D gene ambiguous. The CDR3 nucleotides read TGTGCCAGCAGCTTAGGGCAGGAATACTACGAGCAGTACTTC. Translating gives CASSLGQEYYEQYF. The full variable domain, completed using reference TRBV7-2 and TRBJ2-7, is GAGVSQSPSNKVTEKGKDVELRCDPISGHTALYWYRQSLGQGLEFLIYFQGNSAPDKSGLPSDRFSAERTGGSVSTLTIQRTQQEDSAVYLCASSLGQEYYEQYFGPGTRLTVT.